Shown below are 4 T cell receptor beta chains from a single sample sequenced in a study of shared clonotypes between healthy human individuals. Using immunoSEQ multiplex PCR, the repertoire was profiled, and TCRdb retains in-frame clones only, with some absent. The table has approximately 95,000 clones, roughly two thirds seen once. The sequencing sample was made of memory CD8+ T cells sorted from blood. Subset described: CD45RO+ cells pooled with CCR7-negative TemRA cells. These receptors were collected from a man aged 25 to 45 in good health.

The J gene is TRBJ1-5, the V gene TRBV28; TRBD1 matches at 8 bases. The CDR3 runs to 13 residues. V dropped 5 bases and J dropped 9; count of bases not matched to a gene: 6. The V gene's germline CDR1 is MDHEN and CDR2 SYDVKM. DNA of the CDR3: TGTGCCAGCAGTCAGGTCAGGGGGCGGCCCCAGCATTTT. It encodes CASSQVRGRPQHF.

The chain combines TRBV9 with TRBJ2-7, with D perhaps matching TRBD2 (6 bases). Germline V CDR1 and CDR2: SGDLS, YYNGEE. The CDR3 is 14 residues long. Trimming removed 2 bases from V and 4 bases from J, with 13 bases in between. DNA for the CDR3: TGTGCCAGCAGCGTTTCTGGACTAAATTACGAGCAGTACTTC. Translating gives CASSVSGLNYEQYF.

The V gene is TRBV7-2, the J gene TRBJ1-3; D might be TRBD1 (5 bases). The germline gives CDR1 SGHTA, CDR2 FQGNSA. V lost 5 bases and J 2 bases, leaving 16 bases between the germline ends. The length of the CDR3 is 16 residues. This CDR3 is CASSLSTGTAGNTIYF. Here the CDR3 DNA reads TGTGCCAGCAGCCTGTCTACCGGGACTGCTGGAAACACCATATATTTT.

The chain uses TRBV4-1 and TRBJ1-4; D is ambiguous. The CDR3 spans 16 residues. The germline CDR1 and CDR2 sequences are MGHRA and YSYEKL. Trimming pared 1 base from V and 4 bases from J, leaving 13 bases between. The CDR3 DNA follows: TGCGCCAGCAGCCAAGGGACGGCTATATTTAATGAAAAACTGTTTTTT. Translation gives CASSQGTAIFNEKLFF.